This T cell receptor beta chain comes out of a study of technical replicates of blood from a handful of donors. TCRdb's copy holds only in-frame clones and misses some; the assay was immunoSEQ multiplex PCR. The sample has tens of thousands of clones; around nine tenths are singletons. Germline V gives CDR1 SGHTA, CDR2 FQGNSA. Trimming shortened V by 4 bases and J by 1 base, and 16 bases separated the two germline ends. This CDR3 spans 16 amino acids. The chain joins TRBV7-2 to TRBJ1-1; D not certain. Sequences were obtained from PBMCs. This TCR came from a human donor in good health. Some clones in this sample may be carry-over from other donors' samples. CDR3 in amino acids: CASSSLDVVKNTEAFF. CDR3 bases: TGTGCCAGCAGCTCACTAGACGTCGTGAAGAACACTGAAGCTTTCTTT. Filled out from reference TRBV7-2 and TRBJ1-1, the complete variable domain reads GAGVSQSPSNKVTEKGKDVELRCDPISGHTALYWYRQSLGQGLEFLIYFQGNSAPDKSGLPSDRFSAERTGGSVSTLTIQRTQQEDSAVYLCASSSLDVVKNTEAFFGQGTRLTVV.